This T cell receptor beta chain was found in a study of post-analysis software for immune sequencing data. Overall study context: Courses of disease covered relapsing-remitting, secondary progressive and progressive-relapsing multiple sclerosis.

Worth noting for this clonotype: Antigen: not known.

Incorporated into the TCR beta cDNA libraries were unique molecular identifiers, which served to reduce PCR and sequencing biases. TCRdb independently ran MiXCR on the PCR reads; one entry per CDR3 protein. There are about half a million distinct CDR3 sequences in the sample; less than 40% occur only once, and about 6% lies in the top ten. Study findings and constraints: In patients, TRBV5-6, TRBV5-1 and TRBV20-1 belonged to roughly 5 TRBV segments found more frequently than in controls. A significant reduction in normalized Chao1 diversity was observed in multiple sclerosis patients versus controls. Samples from a shared batch, those prepared together, strongly co-clustered by F measure.

Germline lookup yields CDR1 SEHNR and CDR2 FQNEAQ (reference sequence). V was pared by 4 bases and J by 6 bases, with 7 bases of the junction left unmatched. The CDR3 spans 15 residues. The TCR originated in a girl aged 2 to 17 with multiple sclerosis. The V gene is TRBV7-9, the J gene TRBJ1-5; 9 bases fit TRBD1. The sample was blood. In DNA, the CDR3 is TGTGCCAGCAGCTCCACAGGGGGCCCCGGTCAGCCCCAGCATTTT. It yields the protein CASSSTGGPGQPQHF.